This T cell receptor beta chain was profiled in a study of shared T cell receptors in the human thymus. Method: immunoSEQ multiplex PCR; TCRdb's copy keeps in-frame clones and lacks some. The table includes some 700,000 clones, approximately 90% detected once. This CDR3 spans 16 amino acids. Germline V gene lookup returns CDR1 SGDLS and CDR2 YYNGEE. V was clipped by 3 bases and J by 3 bases; unmatched bases: 8. Another study also made use of these data, one on human thymus T cells. That investigation notes: Apparent skewing of V and J gene usage characterized both thymic and blood repertoires.

The receptor comes from a boy in the first two years of life with a congenital heart defect. The chain uses TRBV9 and TRBJ2-3, with 9 nucleotides matching TRBD2. Sequences were obtained from thymocytes. This chain's CDR3 is CASSAPTSGKTDTQYF. The CDR3 bases are TGTGCCAGCAGCGCCCCGACTAGCGGCAAAACAGATACGCAGTATTTT. Combining the CDR3 with reference TRBV9 and TRBJ2-3 gives the whole variable domain DSGVTQTPKHLITATGQRVTLRCSPRSGDLSVYWYQQSLDQGLQFLIQYYNGEERAKGNILERFSAQQFPDLHSELNLSSLELGDSALYFCASSAPTSGKTDTQYFGPGTRLTVL.